These 2 T cell receptor beta chains were all obtained from the same sample, sequenced in a study of regulatory T cells in long-lasting Graves disease. Noted time point: newly diagnosed GD, antithyroid drugs for less than 3 months. PBMCs were the source of the RNA used for TCR sequencing. Construction of the TCR beta libraries employed iRepertoire HTBI primers in conjunction with Arm-PCR of CDR3 regions. One entry per CDR3 protein results from TCRdb running MiXCR on the multiplex PCR reads. The sample records fewer than 500,000 distinct CDR3 sequences, 15% to 20% being singletons. Separately, the same data were catalogued under a study of T cells in Graves' hyperthyroidism and ophthalmopathy.

Sequenced material: peripheral blood mononuclear cells (PBMCs), taken at new diagnosis, from a patient treated with antithyroid drugs. The receptors shown here come from a man between 40 and 49 years old with Graves disease.

This clonotype was counted at least ten times. This chain links TRBV28 with TRBJ2-7, with 14 bases that match TRBD2. Germline CDR1 reads MDHEN; CDR2 reads SYDVKM. J gave up 3 bases and V 6 bases, and 13 bases lay outside the gene matches. The length of the CDR3 is 18 residues. This chain's CDR3 is CASRTRGLAGDSYYEQYF. CDR3 coding DNA: TGTGCCAGCAGGACCAGGGGACTAGCGGGAGATAGTTACTACGAGCAGTACTTC. The variable domain in full, completed from reference TRBV28 and TRBJ2-7, reads DVKVTQSSRYLVKRTGEKVFLECVQDMDHENMFWYRQDPGLGLRLIYFSYDVKMKEKGDIPEGYSVSREKKERFSLILESASTNQTSMYLCASRTRGLAGDSYYEQYFGPGTRLTVT.

This clonotype appeared a few times. CDR3 DNA: TGCAGTGCTAGAGAGGACCGGAGCTCCTACAATGAGCAGTTCTTC. Its translation is CSAREDRSSYNEQFF. The chain joins TRBV20-1 to TRBJ2-1; D is undetermined. In germline, CDR1 is DFQATT, CDR2 SNEGSKA (reference sequence). The ends were cut back, 0 bases at V and 0 bases at J, with 9 bases in the middle. This CDR3 comprises 15 residues.